This is a list of T cell receptor beta chains from one sample in a study of response to subunit inactivated influenza vaccine. TCRdb independently ran MiXCR on the RT-PCR reads; one entry per CDR3 protein. The data contain about 780,000 distinct CDR3 sequences, around 20% of them singletons. The specimen was PBMCs from blood, collected 4 to 6 days after vaccination. These receptors were taken from a man between 50 and 59 years old who received an inactivated influenza vaccine. CDR3s include the opening cysteine and the closing phenylalanine or tryptophan. Fields, in order: V gene, D gene, clone size, J gene, CDR3 protein, CDR3 DNA. D genes are given only for firm matches. Part of the rows lack a size; the others show once, few, many or a class for expanded clones.

>TRBV6-5|NA|few|TRBJ2-3
CASSYSSRSSVDTQYF
TGTGCCAGCAGTTACTCCTCTCGATCGAGTGTGGATACGCAGTATTTT
>TRBV20-1|NA|many|TRBJ2-7
CSARRGSSNEQYF
TGCAGTGCTAGAAGAGGGTCGTCGAACGAGCAGTACTTC
>TRBV20-1|TRBD2|many|TRBJ2-1
CSARAGLAAYNEQFF
TGCAGTGCTAGAGCGGGGCTAGCGGCCTACAATGAGCAGTTCTTC
>TRBV20-1|NA|few|TRBJ2-7
CSARERRSYEQYF
TGCAGTGCTAGAGAACGAAGGTCCTACGAGCAGTACTTC
>TRBV5-5|TRBD2|NA|TRBJ2-7
CASSLGLSGGLEEQYF
TGTGCCAGCAGCTTGGGACTAAGCGGGGGACTCGAGGAGCAGTACTTC
>TRBV6-5|TRBD1|few|TRBJ1-1
CASSWDREGNTEAFF
TGTGCCAGCAGTTGGGACAGGGAGGGTAACACTGAAGCTTTCTTT
>TRBV24-1|NA|few|TRBJ2-1
CATSSPLWGEQFF
TGTGCCACCAGTTCCCCCCTCTGGGGTGAGCAGTTCTTC
>TRBV6-5|NA|NA|TRBJ1-6
CASSYRGVQSPLHF
TGTGCCAGCAGTTACCGGGGGGTACAGTCACCCCTCCACTTT
>TRBV5-1|TRBD1|few|TRBJ2-1
CASSWTGTGGYNEQFF
TGCGCCAGCAGCTGGACAGGGACTGGAGGCTACAATGAGCAGTTCTTC
>TRBV5-4|NA|NA|TRBJ2-2
CASSFDPGANTGELFF
TGTGCCAGCAGCTTTGACCCGGGCGCGAACACCGGGGAGCTGTTTTTT
>TRBV5-1|TRBD1|NA|TRBJ1-2
CASSLAQGSGGYTF
TGCGCCAGCAGCTTGGCACAGGGGTCGGGTGGCTACACCTTC
>TRBV4-2|TRBD1|NA|TRBJ1-2
CASSHIGQGVRANYGYTF
TGTGCCAGCAGCCACATCGGACAGGGGGTCAGGGCCAACTATGGCTACACCTTC
>TRBV11-2|NA|few|TRBJ2-5
CASSLQGRVQETQYF
TGTGCCAGCAGCTTACAGGGGCGGGTTCAAGAGACCCAGTACTTC
>TRBV5-1|NA|few|TRBJ2-7
CASSPEVGNEQYF
TGCGCCAGCAGCCCAGAAGTCGGAAACGAGCAGTACTTC
>TRBV9|NA|NA|TRBJ2-1
CASSEGHSSYKEQFF
TGTGCCAGCAGCGAGGGTCATAGCTCCTACAAAGAGCAGTTCTTC
>TRBV5-1|NA|NA|TRBJ2-5
CASSIGPSRQETQYF
TGCGCCAGCAGCATCGGACCAAGCCGACAAGAGACCCAGTACTTC
>TRBV27|TRBD1|NA|TRBJ1-2
CASSFLGGQGSGGYTF
TGTGCCAGCAGTTTCCTCGGGGGACAGGGTAGTGGAGGCTACACCTTC
>TRBV6-5|TRBD1|many|TRBJ2-1
CASSYSGTDEQFF
TGTGCCAGCAGTTACTCTGGGACAGATGAGCAGTTCTTC
>TRBV12-3/TRBV12-4|NA|NA|TRBJ2-7
CANSPTPMASYEQYF
TGTGCCAACAGCCCAACCCCGATGGCGTCCTACGAGCAGTACTTC
>TRBV12-3/TRBV12-4|TRBD2|few|TRBJ2-2
CASSFASGGSHGELFF
TGTGCCAGCAGTTTCGCTAGCGGGGGATCCCACGGGGAGCTGTTTTTT
>TRBV6-2/TRBV6-3|TRBD2|few|TRBJ2-1
CASRTSGWAYNEQFF
TGTGCCAGCCGTACTAGCGGGTGGGCCTACAATGAGCAGTTCTTC
>TRBV2|TRBD1|NA|TRBJ2-2
CASTSGLWDRGYTGELFF
TGTGCCAGCACTAGCGGACTATGGGACAGGGGATACACCGGGGAGCTGTTTTTT
>TRBV4-3|NA|few|TRBJ1-4
CASSQGTASNEKLFF
TGCGCCAGCAGCCAAGGGACGGCTTCTAATGAAAAACTGTTTTTT
>TRBV11-2|NA|few|TRBJ2-1
CASSLVGYLSIF
TGTGCCAGCAGCTTAGTTGGGTACCTATCCATCTTC
>TRBV10-3|NA|once|TRBJ2-3
CAIRIGGGIDTQYF
TGTGCCATCAGGATAGGAGGTGGCATAGATACGCAGTATTTT
>TRBV20-1|TRBD2|few|TRBJ2-3
CSARGLAGVYGTDTQYF
TGCAGTGCTAGGGGACTAGCGGGAGTATATGGCACAGATACGCAGTATTTT
>TRBV11-2|NA|few|TRBJ2-7
CASSLSGFGYEQYF
TGTGCCAGCAGCTTAAGCGGGTTTGGCTACGAGCAGTACTTC
>TRBV12-3/TRBV12-4|NA|many|TRBJ1-5
CASSINYSNQPQHF
TGTGCCAGCAGCATCAATTATAGCAATCAGCCCCAGCATTTT
>TRBV25-1|NA|few|TRBJ2-1
CASSEWGYNEQFF
TGTGCCAGCAGTGAATGGGGTTACAATGAGCAGTTCTTC
>TRBV5-5|TRBD2|few|TRBJ2-7
CASSPKAGSYEQYF
TGTGCCAGCAGCCCAAAAGCGGGATCATACGAGCAGTACTTC
>TRBV2|TRBD1|few|TRBJ2-1
CASSDRGFYNEQFF
TGTGCCAGCAGCGACAGGGGTTTCTACAATGAGCAGTTCTTC
>TRBV20-1|TRBD2|many|TRBJ2-5
CSARASGRGETQYF
TGCAGTGCTAGAGCTAGCGGGAGAGGAGAGACCCAGTACTTC
>TRBV7-9|TRBD1|NA|TRBJ1-1
CASSFPPGQAMNTEAFF
TGTGCCAGCAGCTTTCCACCAGGACAGGCCATGAACACTGAAGCTTTCTTT
>TRBV5-5|NA|NA|TRBJ1-3
CASSLDMTGNTIYF
TGTGCCAGCAGCTTGGACATGACTGGAAACACCATATATTTT
>TRBV5-1|NA|NA|TRBJ2-1
CASSLGAGSNEQFF
TGCGCCAGCAGCTTGGGGGCAGGCAGCAATGAGCAGTTCTTC
>TRBV20-1|TRBD1|many|TRBJ2-1
CSARGTGGHNEQFF
TGCAGTGCTAGAGGGACAGGGGGCCACAATGAGCAGTTCTTC
>TRBV28|NA|many|TRBJ2-2
CASLTRGTGELFF
TGTGCCAGCCTAACCAGGGGCACCGGGGAGCTGTTTTTT
>TRBV5-1|TRBD1|NA|TRBJ2-7
CASSPGVGTGVVEQYF
TGCGCCAGCAGCCCGGGAGTGGGGACAGGGGTAGTCGAGCAGTACTTC
>TRBV12-3/TRBV12-4|NA|few|TRBJ1-1
CASSKQGTKTEAFF
TGTGCCAGCAGTAAGCAGGGGACCAAGACTGAAGCTTTCTTT
>TRBV6-5|NA|NA|TRBJ2-2
CASSYSSTGPVGELFF
TGTGCCAGCAGTTACTCCAGCACCGGACCAGTCGGGGAGCTGTTTTTT
>TRBV10-3|NA|few|TRBJ2-1
CASGAGSYNEQFF
TGTGCTTCGGGGGCCGGGTCCTACAATGAGCAGTTCTTC
>TRBV3-1|NA|many|TRBJ2-1
CASSYRSSYNEQFF
TGTGCCAGCAGTTACAGAAGCTCCTACAATGAGCAGTTCTTC
>TRBV12-3/TRBV12-4|NA|NA|TRBJ2-7
CASSLGENNEQYF
TGTGCCAGCAGTTTAGGAGAAAACAACGAGCAGTACTTC
>TRBV24-1|TRBD1|NA|TRBJ2-1
CATSEWDRADEQFF
TGTGCCACCAGTGAGTGGGACAGGGCGGATGAGCAGTTCTTC
>TRBV20-1|TRBD1|few|TRBJ1-2
CSGSVYRGNYGYTF
TGCAGTGGTAGTGTATACAGGGGTAACTATGGCTACACCTTC
>TRBV5-6|TRBD2|few|TRBJ2-7
CASSLFGAGLAYEQYF
TGTGCCAGCAGCTTGTTTGGAGCGGGACTAGCATACGAGCAGTACTTC
>TRBV20-1|TRBD2|few|TRBJ2-1
CSARGGRTSPLNEQFF
TGCAGTGCTAGAGGGGGCCGGACTAGCCCTCTTAATGAGCAGTTCTTC
>TRBV27|NA|NA|TRBJ2-3
CASAGLGVPTDTQYF
TGTGCCAGCGCCGGGCTAGGAGTCCCCACAGATACGCAGTATTTT
>TRBV20-1|NA|NA|TRBJ1-1
CSAYNSGGGTEAFF
TGCAGTGCTTATAACTCGGGAGGGGGCACTGAAGCTTTCTTT
>TRBV20-1|NA|NA|TRBJ1-2
CSARTPDGLSGYTF
TGCAGTGCTCGAACCCCGGACGGTCTGAGTGGCTACACCTTC
>TRBV6-2/TRBV6-3|NA|NA|TRBJ2-3
CASSYSFSSTDTQYF
TGTGCCAGCAGTTACTCGTTTTCCAGCACAGATACGCAGTATTTT
>TRBV5-1|TRBD2|few|TRBJ2-5
CASSPGTRREETQYF
TGCGCCAGCAGCCCAGGGACTAGGAGGGAAGAGACCCAGTACTTC
>TRBV20-1|NA|NA|TRBJ2-7
CSARDLGGGPYGQYF
TGCAGTGCTAGAGATCTTGGGGGAGGTCCCTACGGGCAGTACTTC
>TRBV7-9|TRBD1|NA|TRBJ1-1
CASSLDLGGRGNTEAFF
TGTGCCAGCAGCTTAGATTTAGGGGGCAGGGGTAACACTGAAGCTTTCTTT
>TRBV6-5|NA|NA|TRBJ1-2
CASSTGVYGYTF
TGTGCCAGCAGCACGGGAGTCTATGGCTACACCTTC